Shown below are 15 T cell receptor beta chains from a single sample sequenced in a study of cytomegalovirus exposure and HLA in healthy donors. The PCR was carried out with 60 Vbeta primers and 13 Jbeta primers. Method: immunoSEQ multiplex PCR; TCRdb's copy keeps in-frame clones and lacks some. The sample holds about 100,000 clones, around three quarters seen once. Material for sequencing was PBMCs. The origin of the receptors is a female donor in good health and CMV-seropositive.

The rearrangement joins TRBV27 to TRBJ1-4; 9 bases align to TRBD1. Trimming removed 3 bases from V and 2 bases from J; junction bases left unmatched: 16. The CDR3 loop spans 20 amino acids. Germline assignment: CDR1 MNHEY and CDR2 SMNVEV (reference sequence). Here the CDR3 reads CASSFKVYPGTGSTNEKLFF. The DNA for the CDR3 is TGTGCCAGCAGTTTTAAGGTTTACCCCGGGACAGGGTCGACTAATGAAAAACTGTTTTTT.

The V and J genes are TRBV4-2 and TRBJ1-4; 11 bases are shared with TRBD1. Germline trimming cut 4 bases from V and 2 bases from J; bases unmatched to any gene: 6. The CDR3 spans 17 residues. Germline V lookup: CDR1 LGHNA, CDR2 YNFKEQ. CDR3 loop: CASSPTGQGATNEKLFF. The CDR3 bases are TGTGCCAGCAGCCCCACCGGACAGGGGGCTACTAATGAAAAACTGTTTTTT.

The rearrangement links TRBV7-9 to TRBJ2-4; the D gene is possibly TRBD1 (5 bases). Germline values: CDR1 SEHNR, CDR2 FQNEAQ (reference sequence). The CDR3 is 13 amino acids. V was clipped by 5 bases and J by 10 bases, with 15 bases between them. CDR3 nucleotides: TGTGCCAGCAGCCCCGGGCAGGGCTTGATTCAGTACTTC. It codes for CASSPGQGLIQYF.

The chain combines TRBV18 with TRBJ2-7, with TRBD2 matching over 11 bases. The V and J ends lost 3 bases and 2 bases, in that order; junction bases with no gene match: 9. Germline assignment: CDR1 KGHSH and CDR2 LQKENI. The length of the CDR3 is 17 residues. The CDR3 sequence: CASSPPGVAGGPYEQYF. The CDR3 DNA follows: TGTGCCAGCTCACCTCCCGGGGTAGCGGGAGGGCCCTACGAGCAGTACTTC.

The genes are TRBV6-1 and TRBJ1-2; D not certain. V was trimmed by 0 bases and J by 4 bases, leaving 15 bases between them. This CDR3 is built from 16 residues. The V gene's germline CDR1 is MNHNS and CDR2 SASEGT. The CDR3 loop is CASSEASAGVGYGYTF. The CDR3 nucleotides are TGTGCCAGCAGTGAAGCCAGTGCGGGTGTAGGCTATGGCTACACCTTC.

This clone has a single count. The chain joins TRBV5-6 to TRBJ2-1, with a possible D match to TRBD1 (5 bases). The V gene lost 4 bases and the J gene lost 7 bases, with 18 bases spanning the gap. Germline V gene lookup returns CDR1 SGHDT and CDR2 YYEEEE. There are 15 residues in the CDR3. The CDR3 DNA is TGTGCCAGCAGCCGACGCCAGGGTATTCGGAATGAGCAGTTCTTC. It encodes CASSRRQGIRNEQFF.

This chain connects TRBV6-5 to TRBJ2-3; the D is unclear. Trimming pared 7 bases from V and 2 bases from J, leaving 7 bases between. The CDR3 is 12 residues long. Germline V gene data show CDR1 as MNHEY and CDR2 as SVGAGI. The DNA for the CDR3 is TGTGCCAGCACCGGGTTCACAGATACGCAGTATTTT. This gives the protein CASTGFTDTQYF.

The chain carries TRBV28 and TRBJ2-7, with 7 bases identical to TRBD1. V lost 9 bases and J lost 3; bases outside the gene matches: 8. Per germline, CDR1 MDHEN and CDR2 SYDVKM. The CDR3 sequence is 13 residues long. The CDR3 is CASPFAGGYEQYF. The CDR3 nucleotides read TGTGCCAGTCCATTTGCAGGGGGCTACGAGCAGTACTTC.

The CDR3 loop reads CASSFMSLGPRNTEAFF. In DNA, the CDR3 is TGCGCCAGCAGCTTCATGTCCTTGGGGCCACGGAACACTGAAGCTTTCTTT. V gene TRBV5-1 combines with J gene TRBJ1-1, with D perhaps matching TRBD1 (5 bases). Trimming shortened V by 2 bases and J by 1 base, and 18 bases separated the two germline ends. From germline, CDR1 is SGHRS and CDR2 YFSETQ. The CDR3 covers 17 residues.

This clone came up once. The chain recombines TRBV19 with TRBJ2-1, with D possibly being TRBD1 (6 bases). Trimming took 3 bases from V and 4 from J, leaving 13 bases between them. This CDR3 contains 15 residues. Germline CDR1 is LNHDA and CDR2 is SQIVND (reference sequence). The CDR3 loop is CASSITGSLYNEQFF. As DNA, the CDR3 is TGTGCCAGTAGTATCACAGGGTCGCTTTACAATGAGCAGTTCTTC.

This chain connects TRBV10-3 to TRBJ1-2; tentative D call: TRBD1 (5 bases). The CDR3 runs 13 residues. Germline loops: CDR1 ENHRY, CDR2 SYGVKD. V lost 3 bases and J 4 bases, leaving 9 bases between the germline ends. Written as DNA, the CDR3 is TGTGCCATCAGTGACCCTGACAGCTATGGCTACACCTTC. Translated, it gives CAISDPDSYGYTF.

The chain joins TRBV6-5 to TRBJ2-7; no definite D call. Germline V CDR1 and CDR2: MNHEY, SVGAGI. Between the trimmed V and J ends, which lost 10 bases and 6 bases, there was a span of 13 bases. The CDR3 runs to 11 residues. The CDR3 region has the DNA TGTGCCACCGCCGGGTACGGCGAGCAGTACTTC. It translates to CATAGYGEQYF.

The V and J genes are TRBV7-9 and TRBJ2-3, with TRBD2 matching over 11 bases. This CDR3 spans 17 amino acids. Trimming took 4 bases from V and 3 from J; bases not matched to a gene: 9. In germline, CDR1 is SEHNR, CDR2 FQNEAQ (reference sequence). The CDR3 region is CASSYQTSGTGTDTQYF. In DNA form, the CDR3 reads TGTGCCAGCAGCTATCAGACTAGCGGGACTGGTACAGATACGCAGTATTTT.

The chain carries TRBV5-1 and TRBJ1-2; D gene ambiguous. This CDR3 is 13 amino acids long. The germline CDR1 and CDR2 sequences are SGHRS and YFSETQ. V was cut by 1 base and J by 6 bases, with 10 bases left in between. The CDR3 DNA reads TGCGCCAGCAGCTTGCTGGGTAGCCATGGCTACACCTTC. It translates to CASSLLGSHGYTF.

The chain employs TRBV6-1 and TRBJ2-7; weak D call: TRBD1 (5 bases). Deletions cut 7 bases from V and 2 bases from J, with 9 bases between. There are 12 residues in the CDR3. Per germline, CDR1 MNHNS and CDR2 SASEGT. The CDR3: CASIRGTYEQYF. The CDR3 DNA is TGTGCCAGCATTAGGGGAACCTACGAGCAGTACTTC.